Included here is one T cell receptor (beta chain) sequence, with context. The sample belongs to a study of Ad26.COV2.S vaccination and SARS-CoV-2 variants. Study-level information: Enrolled in COV1001, the donor was in the Ad26.COV2.S trial arm, which received the vaccine. Intramuscularly, Ad26.COV2.S was given either once or twice, 56 days apart.

Only in-frame clones appear in the TCRdb table, and some are missing; sequencing was by immunoSEQ multiplex PCR. The data show 350,000 to 550,000 clones, with 89% seen just once and 2.5% to 3% held by the top ten. Sample treatment: around 19 received Ad26.COV2.S at low or high dose, single or two shots; about 5 received placebo; per-sample allocation not given. Sampling occurred on day 63 after the first vaccine or placebo injection. The donor was a Boston adult aged 18-55 years. An Ad26 vector was used to express Wuhan-strain SARS-CoV-2 spike as the vaccine. The CDR3 covers 16 residues. Looked up from germline, CDR1 is SGHKS and CDR2 is YYEKEE (reference sequence). V lost 4 bases to trimming and J lost 0 bases; unmatched junction nucleotides: 4.

This material consisted of peripheral blood, taken in a trial of Ad26.COV2.S vaccine versus placebo. V usage is TRBV5-5 and J usage is TRBJ2-7, with TRBD2 matching over 13 bases. This TCR derives from a person aged 18-60 years who received the Ad26.COV2.S COVID-19 vaccine or a placebo. The CDR3 coding sequence is TGTGCCAGCAGCCGGCGACTAGCGGGGGGCTCCTACGAGCAGTACTTC. Protein product: CASSRRLAGGSYEQYF.